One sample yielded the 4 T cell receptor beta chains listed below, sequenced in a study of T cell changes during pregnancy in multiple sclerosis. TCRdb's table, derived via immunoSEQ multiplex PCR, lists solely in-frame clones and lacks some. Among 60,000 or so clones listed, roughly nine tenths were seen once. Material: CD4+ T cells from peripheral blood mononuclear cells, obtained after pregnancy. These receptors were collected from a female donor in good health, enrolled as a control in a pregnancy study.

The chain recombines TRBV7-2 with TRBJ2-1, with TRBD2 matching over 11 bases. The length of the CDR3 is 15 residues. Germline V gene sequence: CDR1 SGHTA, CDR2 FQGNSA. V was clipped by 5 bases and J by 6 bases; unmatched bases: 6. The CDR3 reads CASSVSGGAVNEQFF. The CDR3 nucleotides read TGTGCCAGCAGCGTTAGCGGGGGGGCCGTCAATGAGCAGTTCTTC.

The CDR3 DNA sequence: TGTGCCAGCAGCGGGGACAGGGGGCTTTGGTCCTACGAGCAGTACTTC. This encodes CASSGDRGLWSYEQYF. This chain connects TRBV4-2 to TRBJ2-7, with 12 bases that match TRBD1. Germline assignment: CDR1 LGHNA and CDR2 YNFKEQ. The ends lost 5 bases at V and 1 base at J; junction bases unmatched: 6. The CDR3 has 16 residues.

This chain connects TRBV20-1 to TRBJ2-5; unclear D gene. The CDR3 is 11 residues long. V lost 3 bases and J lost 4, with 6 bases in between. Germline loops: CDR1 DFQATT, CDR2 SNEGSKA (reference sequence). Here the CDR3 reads CSASLRETQYF. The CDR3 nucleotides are TGCAGTGCTAGCCTTCGAGAGACCCAGTACTTC.

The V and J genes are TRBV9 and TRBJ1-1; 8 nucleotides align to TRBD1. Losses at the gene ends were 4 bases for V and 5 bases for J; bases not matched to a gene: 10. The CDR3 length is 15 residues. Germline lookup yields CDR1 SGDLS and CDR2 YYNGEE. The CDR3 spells CASSPDQGAGTEAFF. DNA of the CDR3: TGTGCCAGCAGCCCAGATCAGGGGGCGGGAACTGAAGCTTTCTTT.